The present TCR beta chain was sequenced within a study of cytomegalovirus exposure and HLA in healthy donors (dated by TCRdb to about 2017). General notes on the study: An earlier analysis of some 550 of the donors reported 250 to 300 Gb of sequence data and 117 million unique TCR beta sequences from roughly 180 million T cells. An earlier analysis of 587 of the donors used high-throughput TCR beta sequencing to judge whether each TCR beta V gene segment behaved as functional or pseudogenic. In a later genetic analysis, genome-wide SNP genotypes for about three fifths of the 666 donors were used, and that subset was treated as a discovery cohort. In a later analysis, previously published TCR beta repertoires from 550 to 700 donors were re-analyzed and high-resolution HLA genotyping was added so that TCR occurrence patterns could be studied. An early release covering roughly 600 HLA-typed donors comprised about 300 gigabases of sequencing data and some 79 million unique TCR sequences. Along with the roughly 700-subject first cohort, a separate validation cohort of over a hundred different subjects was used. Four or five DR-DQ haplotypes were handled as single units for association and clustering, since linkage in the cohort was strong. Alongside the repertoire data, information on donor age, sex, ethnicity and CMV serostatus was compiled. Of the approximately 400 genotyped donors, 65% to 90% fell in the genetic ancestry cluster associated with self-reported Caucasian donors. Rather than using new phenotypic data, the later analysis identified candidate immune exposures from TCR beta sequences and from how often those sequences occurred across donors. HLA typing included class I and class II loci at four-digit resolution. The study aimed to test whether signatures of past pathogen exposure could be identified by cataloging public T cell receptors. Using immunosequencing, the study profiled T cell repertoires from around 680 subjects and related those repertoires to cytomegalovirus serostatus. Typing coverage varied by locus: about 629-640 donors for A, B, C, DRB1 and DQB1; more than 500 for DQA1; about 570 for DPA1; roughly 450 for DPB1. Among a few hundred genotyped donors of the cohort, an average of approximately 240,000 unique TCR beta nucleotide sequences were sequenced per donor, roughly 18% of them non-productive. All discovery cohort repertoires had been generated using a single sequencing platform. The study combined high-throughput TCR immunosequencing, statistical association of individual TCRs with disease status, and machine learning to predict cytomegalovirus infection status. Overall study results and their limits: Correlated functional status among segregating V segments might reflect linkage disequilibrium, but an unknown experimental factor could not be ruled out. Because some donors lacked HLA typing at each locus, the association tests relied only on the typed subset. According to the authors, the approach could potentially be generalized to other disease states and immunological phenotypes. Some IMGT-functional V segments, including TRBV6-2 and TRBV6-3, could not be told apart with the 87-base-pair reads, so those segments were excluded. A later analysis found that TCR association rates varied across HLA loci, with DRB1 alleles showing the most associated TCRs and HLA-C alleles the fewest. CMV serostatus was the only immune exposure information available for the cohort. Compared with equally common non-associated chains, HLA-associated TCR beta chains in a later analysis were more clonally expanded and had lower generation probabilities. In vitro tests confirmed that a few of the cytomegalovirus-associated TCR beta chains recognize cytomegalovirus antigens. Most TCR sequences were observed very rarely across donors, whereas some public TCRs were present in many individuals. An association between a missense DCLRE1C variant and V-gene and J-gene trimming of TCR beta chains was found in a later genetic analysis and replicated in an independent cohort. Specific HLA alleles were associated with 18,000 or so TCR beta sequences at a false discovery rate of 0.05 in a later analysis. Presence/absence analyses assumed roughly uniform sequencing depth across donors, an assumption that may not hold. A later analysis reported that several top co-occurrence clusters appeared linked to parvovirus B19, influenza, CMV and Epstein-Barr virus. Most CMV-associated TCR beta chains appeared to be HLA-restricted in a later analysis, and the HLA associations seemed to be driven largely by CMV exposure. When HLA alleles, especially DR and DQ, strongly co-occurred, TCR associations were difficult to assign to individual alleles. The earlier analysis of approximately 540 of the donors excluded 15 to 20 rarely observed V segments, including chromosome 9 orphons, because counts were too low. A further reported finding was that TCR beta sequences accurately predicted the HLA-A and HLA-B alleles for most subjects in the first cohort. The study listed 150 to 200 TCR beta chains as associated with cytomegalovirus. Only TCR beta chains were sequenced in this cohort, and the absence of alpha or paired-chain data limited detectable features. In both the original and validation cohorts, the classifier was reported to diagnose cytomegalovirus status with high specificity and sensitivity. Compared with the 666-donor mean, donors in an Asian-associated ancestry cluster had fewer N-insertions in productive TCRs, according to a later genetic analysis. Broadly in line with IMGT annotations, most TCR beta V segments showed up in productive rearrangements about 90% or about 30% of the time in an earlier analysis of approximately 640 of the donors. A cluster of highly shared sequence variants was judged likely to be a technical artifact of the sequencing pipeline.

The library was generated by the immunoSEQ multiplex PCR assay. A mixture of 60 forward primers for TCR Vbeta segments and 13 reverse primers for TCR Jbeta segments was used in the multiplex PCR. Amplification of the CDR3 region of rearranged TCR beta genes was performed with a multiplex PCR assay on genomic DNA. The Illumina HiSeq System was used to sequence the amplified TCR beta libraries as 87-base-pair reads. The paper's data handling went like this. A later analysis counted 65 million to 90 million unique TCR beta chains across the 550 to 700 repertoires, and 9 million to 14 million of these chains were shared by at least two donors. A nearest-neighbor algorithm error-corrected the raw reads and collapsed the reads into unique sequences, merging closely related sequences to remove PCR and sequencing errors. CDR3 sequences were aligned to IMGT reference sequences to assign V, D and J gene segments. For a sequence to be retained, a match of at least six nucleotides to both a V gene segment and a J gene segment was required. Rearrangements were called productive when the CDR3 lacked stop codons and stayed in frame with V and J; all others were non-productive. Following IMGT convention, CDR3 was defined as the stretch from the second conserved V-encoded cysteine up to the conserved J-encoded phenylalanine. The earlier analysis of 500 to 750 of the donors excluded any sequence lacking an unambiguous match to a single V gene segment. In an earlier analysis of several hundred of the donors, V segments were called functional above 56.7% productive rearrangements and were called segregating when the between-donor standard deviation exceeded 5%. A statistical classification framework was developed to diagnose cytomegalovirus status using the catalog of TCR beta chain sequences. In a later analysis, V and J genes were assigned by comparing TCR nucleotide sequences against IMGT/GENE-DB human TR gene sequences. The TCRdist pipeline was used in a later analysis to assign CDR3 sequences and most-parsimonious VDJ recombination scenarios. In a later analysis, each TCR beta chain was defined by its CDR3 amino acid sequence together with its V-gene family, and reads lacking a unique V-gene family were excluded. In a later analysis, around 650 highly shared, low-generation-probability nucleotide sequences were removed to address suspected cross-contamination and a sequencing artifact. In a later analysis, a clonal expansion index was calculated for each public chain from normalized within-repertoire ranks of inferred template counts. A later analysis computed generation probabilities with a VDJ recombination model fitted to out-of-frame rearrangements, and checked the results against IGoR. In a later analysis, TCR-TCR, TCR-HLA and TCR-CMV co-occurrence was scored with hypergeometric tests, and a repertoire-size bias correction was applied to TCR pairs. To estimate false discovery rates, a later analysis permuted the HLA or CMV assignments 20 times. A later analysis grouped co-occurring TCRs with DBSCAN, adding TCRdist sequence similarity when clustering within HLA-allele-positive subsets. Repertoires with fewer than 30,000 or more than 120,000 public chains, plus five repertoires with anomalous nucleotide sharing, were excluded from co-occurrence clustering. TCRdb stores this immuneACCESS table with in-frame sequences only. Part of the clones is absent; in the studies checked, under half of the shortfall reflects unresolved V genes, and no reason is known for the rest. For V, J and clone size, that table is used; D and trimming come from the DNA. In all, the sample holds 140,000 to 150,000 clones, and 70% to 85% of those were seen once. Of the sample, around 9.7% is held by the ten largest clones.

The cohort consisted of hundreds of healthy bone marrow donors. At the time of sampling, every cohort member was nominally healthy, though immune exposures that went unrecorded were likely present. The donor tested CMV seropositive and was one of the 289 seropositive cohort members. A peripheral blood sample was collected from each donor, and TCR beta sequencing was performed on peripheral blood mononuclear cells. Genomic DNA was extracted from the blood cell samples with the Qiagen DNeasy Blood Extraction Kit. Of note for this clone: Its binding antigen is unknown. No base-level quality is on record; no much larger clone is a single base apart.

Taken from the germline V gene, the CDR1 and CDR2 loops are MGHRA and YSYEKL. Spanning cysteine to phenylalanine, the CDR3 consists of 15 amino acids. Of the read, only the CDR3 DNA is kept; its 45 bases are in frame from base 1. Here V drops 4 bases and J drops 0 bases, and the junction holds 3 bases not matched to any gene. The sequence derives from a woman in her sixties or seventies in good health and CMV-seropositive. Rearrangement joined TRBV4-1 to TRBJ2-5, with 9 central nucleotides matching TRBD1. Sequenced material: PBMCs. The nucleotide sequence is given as TGCGCCAGCAGCCTAGACAGGGGGTACCAAGAGACCCAGTACTTC. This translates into CASSLDRGYQETQYF.